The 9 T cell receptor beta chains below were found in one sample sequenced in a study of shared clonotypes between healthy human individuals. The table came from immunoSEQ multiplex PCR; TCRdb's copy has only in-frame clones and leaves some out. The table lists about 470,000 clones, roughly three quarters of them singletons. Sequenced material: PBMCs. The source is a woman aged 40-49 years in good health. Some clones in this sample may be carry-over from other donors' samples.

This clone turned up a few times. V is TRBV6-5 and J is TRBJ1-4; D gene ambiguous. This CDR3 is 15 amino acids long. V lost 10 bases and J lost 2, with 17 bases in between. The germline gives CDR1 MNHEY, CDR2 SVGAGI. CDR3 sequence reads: CANSQLFVTNEKLFF. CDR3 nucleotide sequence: TGTGCCAACTCACAGTTATTTGTCACTAATGAAAAACTGTTTTTT.

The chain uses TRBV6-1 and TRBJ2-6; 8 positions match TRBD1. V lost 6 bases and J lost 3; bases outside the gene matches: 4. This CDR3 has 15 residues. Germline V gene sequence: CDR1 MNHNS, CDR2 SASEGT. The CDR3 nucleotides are TGTGCCAGCAGCAAGGACAGGGATGGGGCCAACGTCCTGACTTTC. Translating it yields CASSKDRDGANVLTF.

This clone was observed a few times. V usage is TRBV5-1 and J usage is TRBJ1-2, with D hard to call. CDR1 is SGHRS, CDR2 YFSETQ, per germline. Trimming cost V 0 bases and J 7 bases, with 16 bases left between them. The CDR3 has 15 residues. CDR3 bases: TGCGCCAGCAGCTTGGCCCCAGCAGCAGGCAGTGGCTACACCTTC. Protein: CASSLAPAAGSGYTF.

Here the CDR3 DNA reads TGTGCCAGCAGGTCCCTGGGACACTCCACCGGGGAGCTGTTTTTT. This sequence encodes CASRSLGHSTGELFF. The genes are TRBV2 and TRBJ2-2; weak D call: TRBD1 (6 bases). V shed 6 bases and J shed 4 bases, with 15 bases lying between them. This CDR3 spans 15 amino acids. Germline CDR1 reads SNHLY; CDR2 reads FYNNEI.

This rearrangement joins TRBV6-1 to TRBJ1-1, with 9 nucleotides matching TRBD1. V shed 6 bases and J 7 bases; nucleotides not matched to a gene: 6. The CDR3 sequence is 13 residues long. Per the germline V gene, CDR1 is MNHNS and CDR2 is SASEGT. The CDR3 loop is CASRKQGQGEAFF. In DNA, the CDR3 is TGTGCCAGCAGGAAACAGGGACAGGGTGAAGCTTTCTTT.

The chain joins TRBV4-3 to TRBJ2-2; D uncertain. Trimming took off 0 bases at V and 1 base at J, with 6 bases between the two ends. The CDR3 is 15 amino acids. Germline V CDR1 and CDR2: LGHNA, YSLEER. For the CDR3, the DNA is TGCGCCAGCAGCCAAGATTGGCTGAACACCGGGGAGCTGTTTTTT. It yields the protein CASSQDWLNTGELFF.

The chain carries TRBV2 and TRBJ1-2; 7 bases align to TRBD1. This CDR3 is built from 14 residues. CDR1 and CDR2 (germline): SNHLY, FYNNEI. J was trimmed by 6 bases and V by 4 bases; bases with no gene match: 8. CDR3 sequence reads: CASSGLDRENGYTF. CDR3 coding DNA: TGTGCCAGCAGTGGCCTAGACAGGGAAAATGGCTACACCTTC.

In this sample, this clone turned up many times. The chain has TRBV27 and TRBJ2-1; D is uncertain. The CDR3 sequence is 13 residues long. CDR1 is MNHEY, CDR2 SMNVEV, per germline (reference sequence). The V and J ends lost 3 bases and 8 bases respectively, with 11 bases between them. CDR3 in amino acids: CASSLWSSDEQFF. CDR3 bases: TGTGCCAGCAGTTTGTGGTCATCGGATGAGCAGTTCTTC.

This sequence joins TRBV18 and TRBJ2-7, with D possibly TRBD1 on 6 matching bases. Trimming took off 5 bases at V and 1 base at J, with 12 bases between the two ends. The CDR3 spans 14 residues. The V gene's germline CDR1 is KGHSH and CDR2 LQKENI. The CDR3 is CASSKGQPSYEQYF. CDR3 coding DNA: TGTGCCAGCTCAAAGGGACAACCTTCCTACGAGCAGTACTTC.